Given below is one T cell receptor beta chain in context. The junction departs from germline at one end; a sequencing error may be responsible. This sample is part of a study of tumor and adjacent non-tumor tissue in lung cancer. TCRbeta libraries were built with three rounds of nested PCR, modified from ARM-PCR. TCRdb passed the multiplex PCR reads through MiXCR, listing each CDR3 protein once. The sample lists roughly 75,000 distinct CDR3 sequences, about 82% occurring once. The template was RNA from unsorted bulk tissue. Distant lung tissue was collected more than 3 cm away from the tumor edge. The CDR3 length is 13 residues. From germline, CDR1 is MDHEN and CDR2 SYDVKM.

Sequenced sample: distant non-tumor lung tissue. This sequence joins TRBV28 and TRBJ1-1; D is undetermined. The receptor comes from a man between 60 and 75 years old with non-small cell lung cancer. The CDR3: CASSSLAGTEAFF. As DNA, the CDR3 is TGTGCCAGCAGTTCACTAGCGGGTACTGAGGCTTTCTTT.